Reported below is one T cell receptor beta chain. The data stem from a study of blood T cell repertoires in COVID-19. Assay used: immunoSEQ multiplex PCR; TCRdb lists only in-frame clones, some missing. The sample has about 16,000 clones, about 89% seen once. J gave up 4 bases and V 5 bases, and 15 bases lay outside the gene matches. Per the germline V gene, CDR1 is MGHRA and CDR2 is YSYEKL. This CDR3 contains 18 residues. The chain links TRBV4-1 to TRBJ1-3, with TRBD1 matching over 9 bases. The clonotype comes from a man between 60 and 70 years old with acute or convalescent COVID-19. Sequencing was performed on peripheral blood. The CDR3 bases are TGCGCCAGCAGCTTACGACAGGGGGAATTTTCCTCGGGAAACACCATATATTTT. It translates to CASSLRQGEFSSGNTIYF.